This TCR beta chain is from a study of cytomegalovirus exposure and HLA in healthy donors. Study findings and constraints: The authors listed 164 TCR beta chains as cytomegalovirus-associated.

In germline, CDR1 is LNHDA, CDR2 SQIVND (reference sequence). J lost 0 bases, V lost 6 bases, and 4 bases had no gene match. The CDR3 length is 15 residues. Primers for the PCR totalled 60 Vbeta and 13 Jbeta. Sequenced by immunoSEQ multiplex PCR; TCRdb stores in-frame clones only, minus some. Of about 150,000 clones listed, around 72% are singletons. In the case of this clone: The antigen remains undetermined.

Specimen: PBMCs. This clonotype was sampled from a man aged 35 to 55 in good health and CMV-seronegative. The chain joins TRBV19 to TRBJ2-2, with 7 positions matching TRBD2. CDR3 in amino acids: CASRTSVTNTGELFF. For the CDR3, the DNA is TGTGCCAGTAGAACTAGCGTGACGAACACCGGGGAGCTGTTTTTT. Based on the CDR3 plus reference TRBV19 and TRBJ2-2, the full variable domain is DGGITQSPKYLFRKEGQNVTLSCEQNLNHDAMYWYRQDPGQGLRLIYYSQIVNDFQKGDIAEGYSVSREKKESFPLTVTSAQKNPTAFYLCASRTSVTNTGELFFGEGSRLTVL.